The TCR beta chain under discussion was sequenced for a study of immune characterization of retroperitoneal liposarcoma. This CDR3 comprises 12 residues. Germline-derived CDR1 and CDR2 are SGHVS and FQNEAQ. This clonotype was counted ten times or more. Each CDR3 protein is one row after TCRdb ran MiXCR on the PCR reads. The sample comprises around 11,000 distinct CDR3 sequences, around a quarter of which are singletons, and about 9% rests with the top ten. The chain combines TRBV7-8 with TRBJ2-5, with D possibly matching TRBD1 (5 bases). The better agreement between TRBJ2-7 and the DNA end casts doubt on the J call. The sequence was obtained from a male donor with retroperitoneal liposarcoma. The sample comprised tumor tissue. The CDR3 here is CASSFPRAEQYF. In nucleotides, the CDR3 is TGTGCCAGCAGCTTTCCCAGGGCCGAGCAGTACTTC.